This entry describes one T cell receptor beta chain. This sample was included in a study of shared clonotypes between healthy human individuals. Some clones are missing from TCRdb's copy, which holds only in-frame ones; the method was immunoSEQ multiplex PCR. The sample contains 560,000 or so clones, 95% to 96% of which appear only once. Trimming cost V 6 bases and J 2 bases; bases outside gene matches: 8. Germline V gene data show CDR1 as KGHSH and CDR2 as LQKENI. This CDR3 is 16 amino acids long. CD45RO negativity and positive selection for CCR7 defined naive CD8 cells, a population that excluded terminally differentiated effector memory CD45RA+ cells. There were only Caucasian adults among the donors, and all lived in Nashville, Tennessee.

Sequenced sample: naive CD8+ T cells sorted from blood. This sequence joins TRBV18 and TRBJ2-3, with 10 bases aligning to TRBD2. The clonotype was recovered from a woman aged 25-40 years in good health. In DNA, the CDR3 is TGTGCCAGCTCCCCCGGGACTAGCGAGTCCACAGATACGCAGTATTTT. The encoded protein is CASSPGTSESTDTQYF.